The 10 T cell receptor beta chains below all came from one sample that was sequenced in a study of blood T cell repertoires in COVID-19. Sequenced by immunoSEQ multiplex PCR; TCRdb stores in-frame clones only, minus some. This sample has about 250,000 clones; just over 85% occur once, and the top ten carry 1.2% to 1.5%. The sequencing input was peripheral blood. The origin of the receptors is a man older than 75 with acute or convalescent COVID-19.

The chain links TRBV11-3 to TRBJ2-2; D unresolved. The CDR3 totals 13 residues. Germline V gives CDR1 SGHNT, CDR2 YENEEA. As DNA, the CDR3 is TGTGCTTGCCAGCGAAGTAGCACCGGGGAGCTGTTTTTT. Translated, it gives CACQRSSTGELFF.

The rearrangement links TRBV11-2 to TRBJ2-3, with 7 bases that match TRBD2. J gave up 4 bases and V 5 bases, and 9 bases lay outside the gene matches. CDR1 and CDR2 (germline): SGHAT, FQNNGV. The CDR3 is 15 amino acids. The CDR3 bases are TGTGCCAGCAGCCCCCTGACTAGCCGTGCAGATACGCAGTATTTT. Amino acid sequence: CASSPLTSRADTQYF.

Of note for this clone: The same CDR3 also results from other DNA sequences found in this sample. V and J are TRBV19 and TRBJ1-5; D perhaps matches TRBD1 (6 bases). In germline, CDR1 is LNHDA, CDR2 SQIVND (reference sequence). Deletions cut 4 bases from V and 3 bases from J, with 10 bases between. CDR3 size: 14 residues. The CDR3 loop reads CASSSDRNNQPQHF. The CDR3 DNA reads TGTGCCAGTAGTAGTGACAGGAACAATCAGCCCCAGCATTTT. Using reference TRBV19 and TRBJ1-5 for the parts outside the CDR3, the full variable domain is DGGITQSPKYLFRKEGQNVTLSCEQNLNHDAMYWYRQDPGQGLRLIYYSQIVNDFQKGDIAEGYSVSREKKESFPLTVTSAQKNPTAFYLCASSSDRNNQPQHFGDGTRLSIL.

The chain combines TRBV4-2 with TRBJ2-1; D is perhaps TRBD2 (6 bases). CDR3 length: 13 amino acids. Germline lookup yields CDR1 LGHNA and CDR2 YNFKEQ. Trimming left V 8 bases short and J 10 bases short, with 18 bases between. CDR3 in amino acids: CASQASGSLEQFF. CDR3 sequence (DNA): TGTGCCAGCCAAGCTTCCGGGAGTTTGGAGCAGTTCTTC.

The gene calls are TRBV7-2 and TRBJ2-2; TRBD2 agrees at 13 bases. V gave up 5 bases and J gave up 6 bases; unmatched junction bases: 9. The V gene's germline CDR1 is SGHTA and CDR2 FQGNSA. The length of the CDR3 is 17 residues. The CDR3 DNA reads TGTGCCAGCAGCCCCCGGACTAGCGGGAGTGGGGCCGGGGAGCTGTTTTTT. Translating it yields CASSPRTSGSGAGELFF.

The gene calls are TRBV4-1 and TRBJ2-5; TRBD2 aligns across 14 bases. Looked up from germline, CDR1 is MGHRA and CDR2 is YSYEKL. The V and J ends lost 5 bases and 2 bases, in that order; junction bases with no gene match: 7. This CDR3 spans 17 amino acids. For the CDR3, the DNA is TGCGCCAGCAGCTTCCTGACTAGCGGGGGGGCTCAAGAGACCCAGTACTTC. This sequence encodes CASSFLTSGGAQETQYF.

This clone was found once. The chain uses TRBV6-6 and TRBJ2-7; TRBD2 is a possible D gene (6 bases). The V and J ends lost 8 bases and 3 bases respectively, with 20 bases between them. CDR3 size: 15 residues. The V gene's germline CDR1 is MNHNY and CDR2 SVGAGI (reference sequence). The CDR3 loop reads CASAYPGTPNYEQYF. The CDR3 DNA is TGTGCCAGCGCTTACCCCGGGACTCCCAACTACGAGCAGTACTTC.

In DNA, the CDR3 is TGTGCCAGCAGCATACAGGGCCTCTACGAGCAGTACTTC. The encoded protein is CASSIQGLYEQYF. V gene TRBV5-4 combines with J gene TRBJ2-7, with a tentative D call TRBD1 (6 bases). The germline V and J ends were trimmed by 4 bases and 3 bases, with 11 bases remaining between them. The CDR3 has 13 residues. Germline V gene lookup returns CDR1 SGHNT and CDR2 YYREEE (reference sequence).

The rearrangement links TRBV9 to TRBJ2-3; 7 nucleotides line up with TRBD1. This CDR3 has 16 residues. Unmatched junction bases numbered 8, after V lost 0 bases and J lost 4 bases. The germline V gene has CDR1 SGDLS and CDR2 YYNGEE. As DNA, the CDR3 is TGTGCCAGCAGCGTAGATAACAGGGGATTCGCAGATACGCAGTATTTT. Amino acids: CASSVDNRGFADTQYF. Looking up the rest from reference TRBV9 and TRBJ2-3 gives the full variable domain: DSGVTQTPKHLITATGQRVTLRCSPRSGDLSVYWYQQSLDQGLQFLIQYYNGEERAKGNILERFSAQQFPDLHSELNLSSLELGDSALYFCASSVDNRGFADTQYFGPGTRLTVL.

The CDR3, as DNA: TGTGCCAGCAGCCAAACTACGGGACTATATGGCTACACCTTC. Residues: CASSQTTGLYGYTF. The chain uses TRBV5-6 and TRBJ1-2; maybe TRBD1 (5 bases). This CDR3 is 14 amino acids long. The V gene lost 4 bases and the J gene lost 5 bases, with 15 bases spanning the gap. Germline CDR1 SGHDT, CDR2 YYEEEE.